This T cell receptor (beta chain) was recorded in a study of T cell responses to AZD1222 COVID-19 vaccine (dated by TCRdb to the early 2020s). For the wider study: AZD1222 recipients given second doses at about 4 weeks or at about 12 weeks were pooled, since spike-specific TCR depth and breadth were not found to differ between the two schedules. TCR sequencing was performed for more than 230 trial participants, of whom about 210 were given two doses of AZD1222 and some 26 were given two doses of MenACWY control vaccine. Trial participants were enrolled by age into subgroups of 18-55, 56-69 and 70-plus years, and around 140, 26 and 57 TCR-sequenced participants, respectively, were included in these subgroups.

Study-wide conclusions, independent of this receptor: The 56-69-year group was small, and its depth increase did not reach significance, likely because of low power. Because no samples from the day 14 peak response were available, repertoires could be characterized only after the peak T cell response. Conclusions about previously exposed vaccinees are limited because only six or seven AZD1222 recipients were SARS-CoV-2 seropositive at baseline. After two AZD1222 doses, spike-specific TCR breadth and depth were significantly higher than at day 0 and than in MenACWY recipients. Participants were mostly white British and included more females than males, and it was suggested by the authors that clonal diversity may have been underestimated. Epitopes outside the regions mutated in the B.1.351 and B.1.1.7 variants were reportedly recognized by nearly half of the unique spike-specific TCRs. Vaccine-associated CD4 TCRs spanned the whole spike protein, with dominant responses in regions 160-218 and 743-854.

Sample time point, as interpreted from the label and publication: baseline before first vaccination. The vaccinee samples were drawn from two UK trials, COV001 and COV002, one of which was a single-blind randomized controlled phase 2/3 trial testing AZD1222 (ChAdOx1 nCoV-19) in healthy adults. For TCRbeta chain sequencing, PBMC samples from trial participants were taken at day 0 and at day 28 after the second dose. A remark on this clone: It lacks a known antigen. Per-base qualities were not stored, and no clone one base away is much larger.

At the junction V is shortened by 7 bases and J by 5 bases; bases outside the gene matches: 3. Its CDR3 holds 14 amino acids, cysteine through phenylalanine. Only the CDR3 part of the read is kept: 42 bases, read in frame from the first base. Via the germline V gene, CDR1 is SGHRS and CDR2 YFSETQ. The CDR3 regions of human TCRbeta chains were analyzed by immunosequencing. On the study's bioinformatics: Repertoire TCRs were matched against a reference library of SARS-CoV-2-specific TCRs generated with the MIRA antigen-specificity platform. Breadth was defined as the fraction of unique TCRs that were SARS-CoV-2-associated. Depth was defined as the fraction of total T cells that were SARS-CoV-2-associated. Using the MIRA data, each spike-specific TCR was assigned both to the spike region to which the TCR was reactive and to a CD4 or CD8 class. Log10-transformed breadth and depth values were compared by one-way ANOVA with Sidak's multiple comparisons tests. TCRdb retrieved this table from immuneACCESS and kept in-frame rearrangements only. Not all clones are present; in checked studies, unresolved V genes account for under half, and no reason is known for the remainder. V and J calls and clone size follow that table, whereas D and trimming were derived from the DNA. For this sample there are 99,000 or so clones; 88% appear just once. The top ten hold around 2.5% of the sample.

Recombination linked TRBV5-1 to TRBJ2-5; 15 bases in the middle match TRBD2. The sequence was collected from an adult in good health. The sample in question was peripheral blood, obtained on day 0 of AZD1222 vaccination. The CDR3 amino acid sequence is: CASGLAGGPETQYF. The bases are TGCGCCAGCGGACTAGCGGGAGGGCCGGAGACCCAGTACTTC.